One and the same sample provided the 22 T cell receptor beta chains below, sequenced in a study of T cell responses to AZD1222 COVID-19 vaccine. Assay used: immunoSEQ multiplex PCR; TCRdb lists only in-frame clones, some missing. The sample carries about 94,000 clones, roughly 84% recorded once. This specimen consisted of peripheral blood, obtained on day 0 of AZD1222 vaccination. These receptors were taken from an adult in good health.

CDR3 in DNA: TGTGCCAGCAGCAATCCCGACAGGGGGGTCTATGGCTACACCTTC. Protein: CASSNPDRGVYGYTF. This chain connects TRBV21-1 to TRBJ1-2; the table calls TRBD1, which could not be checked here. TRBV21-1 is deemed a pseudogene. CDR3 size: 15 residues.

This chain links TRBV6-5 with TRBJ2-6, with 7 bases aligning to TRBD1. There are 13 residues in the CDR3. Germline loops: CDR1 MNHEY, CDR2 SVGAGI. V gave up 6 bases and J gave up 6 bases; unmatched junction bases: 2. CDR3 region: CASSDRVANVLTF. The CDR3 coding sequence is TGTGCCAGCAGCGACAGGGTGGCCAACGTCCTGACTTTC.

This sequence joins TRBV11-2 and TRBJ2-7; 9 bases align to TRBD1. This CDR3 is 14 amino acids long. Trimming cost V 3 bases and J 3 bases; bases outside gene matches: 3. Germline CDR1 reads SGHAT; CDR2 reads FQNNGV. CDR3 nucleotides: TGTGCCAGCAGCTTGGGACAGGGCTTCTACGAGCAGTACTTC. It encodes CASSLGQGFYEQYF.

The chain uses TRBV3-1 (or the pseudogene TRBV3-2) and TRBJ1-2; tentative D call: TRBD1 (5 bases). There are 14 residues in the CDR3. Germline CDR1 LGHDT, CDR2 YNNKEL (reference sequence). Between the trimmed V and J ends, which lost 4 bases and 2 bases, there was a span of 11 bases. CDR3 DNA sequence: TGTGCCAGCAGCCTCCTAGGGGCGAACTATGGCTACACCTTC. It is translated as CASSLLGANYGYTF.

This chain uses TRBV5-1 with TRBJ1-3; no clear D gene. Germline CDR1 and CDR2: SGHRS and YFSETQ. Between the trimmed V and J ends, which lost 3 bases and 0 bases, there was a span of 10 bases. This CDR3 comprises 15 residues. This chain's CDR3 is CASSSGTFSGNTIYF. CDR3 nucleotide sequence: TGCGCCAGCAGCTCGGGAACCTTCTCTGGAAACACCATATATTTT.

The chain combines TRBV7-9 with TRBJ2-3; D might be TRBD2 (5 bases). CDR3 length equals 16 residues. The V end was cut by 5 bases, the J end by 6 bases, with 21 bases between. Per germline, CDR1 SEHNR and CDR2 FQNEAQ (reference sequence). The CDR3 is CASSPWTSHQVDTQYF. Written as DNA, the CDR3 is TGTGCCAGCAGCCCCTGGACTTCCCACCAAGTGGATACGCAGTATTTT.

The chain is built from TRBV10-3 and TRBJ2-3; 8 bases match TRBD2. V shed 8 bases and J 9 bases; nucleotides not matched to a gene: 16. Germline V gene data show CDR1 as ENHRY and CDR2 as SYGVKD. The CDR3 loop spans 15 amino acids. CDR3 in DNA: TGTGCCATCCTCGAGGGACTAGATGGGATGGGGACGCAGTATTTT. Translated, it gives CAILEGLDGMGTQYF.

This chain uses TRBV7-3 with TRBJ2-2; 7 bases line up with TRBD1. The CDR3 has 15 residues. V trimming: 0 bases; J trimming: 4 bases; junction bases outside the gene matches: 2. CDR1 is SGHTA, CDR2 FQGTGA, per germline. The CDR3 loop reads CASSLTRQGTGELFF. Here the CDR3 DNA reads TGTGCCAGCAGCTTAACGAGACAGGGCACCGGGGAGCTGTTTTTT.

The chain combines TRBV18 with TRBJ2-1; 10 bases fit TRBD2. The CDR3 spans 14 residues. Germline V lookup: CDR1 KGHSH, CDR2 LQKENI. The V gene end was trimmed by 3 bases and the J gene end by 6 bases; junction bases not matched to a gene: 2. CDR3 sequence reads: CASSPGLALNEQFF. CDR3 in DNA: TGTGCCAGCTCACCGGGACTAGCGCTCAATGAGCAGTTCTTC.

The chain couples TRBV5-1 to TRBJ2-5; 9 nucleotides agree with TRBD2. V was clipped by 3 bases and J by 5 bases; unmatched bases: 11. CDR3 length equals 16 residues. Germline V gene lookup returns CDR1 SGHRS and CDR2 YFSETQ. For the CDR3, the DNA is TGCGCCAGCAGCTATGGAGGGGCGGGGGGGCCGGAGACCCAGTACTTC. It codes for CASSYGGAGGPETQYF.

The gene calls are TRBV28 and TRBJ2-7; TRBD2 aligns across 7 bases. Germline CDR1 and CDR2: MDHEN and SYDVKM. The CDR3 is 15 residues long. J was trimmed by 2 bases and V by 8 bases; bases with no gene match: 12. The CDR3: CASFNRGTIPYEQYF. CDR3 DNA sequence: TGTGCCAGCTTTAACAGAGGGACTATCCCCTACGAGCAGTACTTC. Drawing the rest from reference TRBV28 and TRBJ2-7, the complete variable domain is DVKVTQSSRYLVKRTGEKVFLECVQDMDHENMFWYRQDPGLGLRLIYFSYDVKMKEKGDIPEGYSVSREKKERFSLILESASTNQTSMYLCASFNRGTIPYEQYFGPGTRLTVT.

The chain carries TRBV12-3 or TRBV12-4 and TRBJ2-6, with D uncertain. There are 13 residues in the CDR3. V was clipped by 6 bases and J by 2 bases, with 5 bases between them. This CDR3 reads CASSGPGANVLTF. The CDR3 nucleotides are TGTGCCAGCAGCGGTCCTGGGGCCAACGTCCTGACTTTC.

This CDR3 is CASRGGQNFYEQYF. The CDR3 nucleotides read TGTGCCAGCAGGGGTGGACAGAACTTCTACGAGCAGTACTTC. The chain is built from TRBV3-1 (or the pseudogene TRBV3-2) and TRBJ2-7; tentative D call: TRBD1 (6 bases). Germline V gives CDR1 LGHDT, CDR2 YNNKEL (reference sequence). The CDR3 length is 14 residues. Trimming removed 6 bases from V and 3 bases from J, with 15 bases in between.

This clone was detected only a few times. The chain joins TRBV7-9 to TRBJ2-2; D is possibly TRBD1 (6 bases). CDR1 is SEHNR and CDR2 is FQNEAQ in the germline V gene (reference sequence). Deletions cut 5 bases from V and 3 bases from J, with 13 bases between. The CDR3 covers 15 residues. CDR3 sequence: CASSQGAGDTGELFF. CDR3 nucleotide sequence: TGTGCCAGCAGCCAAGGGGCAGGGGACACCGGGGAGCTGTTTTTT.

V gene TRBV19 combines with J gene TRBJ1-4; 7 bases line up with TRBD1. Germline V gene lookup returns CDR1 LNHDA and CDR2 SQIVND (reference sequence). The V and J ends lost 7 bases and 8 bases, in that order; junction bases with no gene match: 10. The CDR3 loop spans 14 amino acids. The CDR3 DNA sequence: TGTGCCAGTACCCCGACAGGGACAAACGAAAAACTGTTTTTT. It is translated as CASTPTGTNEKLFF. Complete variable domain (other parts from reference TRBV19 and TRBJ1-4): DGGITQSPKYLFRKEGQNVTLSCEQNLNHDAMYWYRQDPGQGLRLIYYSQIVNDFQKGDIAEGYSVSREKKESFPLTVTSAQKNPTAFYLCASTPTGTNEKLFFGSGTQLSVL.

This clone has ten or more counts. The rearrangement links TRBV7-2 to TRBJ1-1; D is uncertain. V was clipped by 0 bases and J by 8 bases, with 10 bases between them. Germline values: CDR1 SGHTA, CDR2 FQGNSA. The CDR3 spans 13 residues. Here the CDR3 reads CASSLALDWEAFF. In DNA form, the CDR3 reads TGTGCCAGCAGCTTAGCTCTCGATTGGGAAGCTTTCTTT.

This chain connects TRBV9 to TRBJ1-2; D is unclear. Per germline, CDR1 SGDLS and CDR2 YYNGEE. V lost 4 bases to trimming and J lost 0 bases, with 22 bases between them. The CDR3 has 18 residues. Here the CDR3 reads CASSPGVVRGLSNYGYTF. The CDR3 DNA reads as TGTGCCAGCAGCCCCGGGGTTGTTCGAGGCCTCTCTAACTATGGCTACACCTTC.

A few counts support this clone. This CDR3 reads CASSGNTANTEAFF. Here the CDR3 DNA reads TGCGCCAGCAGCGGAAATACAGCGAACACTGAAGCTTTCTTT. This chain uses TRBV5-1 with TRBJ1-1; no clear D. Between the trimmed V and J ends, which lost 4 bases and 1 base, there was a span of 11 bases. From germline, CDR1 is SGHRS and CDR2 YFSETQ. CDR3 length: 14 residues.

V is TRBV19 and J is TRBJ2-7; TRBD1 matches 9 bases. The CDR3 contains 15 residues. The germline CDR1 and CDR2 sequences are LNHDA and SQIVND (reference sequence). The ends lost 3 bases at V and 3 bases at J; junction bases unmatched: 6. CDR3 residues: CASSIQTGGNYEQYF. The CDR3 DNA is TGTGCCAGTAGTATTCAGACAGGGGGAAACTACGAGCAGTACTTC.

This sequence joins TRBV9 and TRBJ1-2, with TRBD1 matching over 7 bases. The junction had 9 bases not matched to a gene; V was cut back by 0 bases and J by 7 bases. The CDR3 extends over 15 amino acids. CDR1 is SGDLS, CDR2 YYNGEE, per germline. The chain's CDR3 is CASSVGGGTVGGYTF. The CDR3 DNA is TGTGCCAGCAGCGTAGGAGGGGGGACAGTTGGTGGCTACACCTTC.

The V call is TRBV5-6, the J call TRBJ2-7; 8 bases agree with TRBD1. This CDR3 is 13 amino acids long. Germline lookup yields CDR1 SGHDT and CDR2 YYEEEE. V dropped 4 bases and J dropped 2; count of bases not matched to a gene: 2. This chain's CDR3 is CASSPDRAYEQYF. The CDR3 DNA is TGTGCCAGCAGCCCGGACAGGGCCTACGAGCAGTACTTC.

The gene calls are TRBV15 and TRBJ2-1; 9 nucleotides match TRBD2. After removal of 3 bases from V and 7 bases from J, the junction contained 10 bases not matched to a gene. CDR1 is LNHNV and CDR2 is YYDKDF in the germline V gene (reference sequence). The CDR3 length is 16 residues. DNA of the CDR3: TGTGCCACCAGCAGGATAGCGGGGGCCCCCCCAAATGAGCAGTTCTTC. It is translated as CATSRIAGAPPNEQFF.